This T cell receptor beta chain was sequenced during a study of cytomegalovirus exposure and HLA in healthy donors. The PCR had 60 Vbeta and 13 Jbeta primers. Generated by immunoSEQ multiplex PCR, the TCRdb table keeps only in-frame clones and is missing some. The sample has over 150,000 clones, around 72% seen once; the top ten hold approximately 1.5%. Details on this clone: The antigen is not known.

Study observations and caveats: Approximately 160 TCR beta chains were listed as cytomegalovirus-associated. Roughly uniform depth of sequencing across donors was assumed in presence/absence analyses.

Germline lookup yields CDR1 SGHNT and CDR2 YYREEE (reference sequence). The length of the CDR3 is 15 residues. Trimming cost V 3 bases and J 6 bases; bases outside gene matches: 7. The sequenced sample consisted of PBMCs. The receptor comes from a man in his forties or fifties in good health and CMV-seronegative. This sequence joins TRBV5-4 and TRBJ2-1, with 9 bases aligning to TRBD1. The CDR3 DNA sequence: TGTGCCAGCAGCTCCCGGGACAGGGCGATCAATGAGCAGTTCTTC. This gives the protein CASSSRDRAINEQFF.